This T cell receptor (beta chain) was identified in a study of blood T cell repertoires in COVID-19. About the research overall: Researchers got acute and convalescent COVID-19 samples from the United States, Italy and Spain.

This CDR3 contains 13 residues. V was shortened by 5 bases and J by 3 bases, with 10 bases between the two germline ends. Methods used by the authors: Quantification of nucleated cells was approximated via reference gene primer amplification. Repertoires were generated with immunoSEQ multiplex PCR, while TCRdb's copy carries only in-frame clones and drops some. Clone size and V and J calls were adopted from that table, with D and trimming inferred from the DNA. There are around 52,000 clones in the sample; about four fifths occur only once, and around 4.9% lies in the top ten. The TCR was taken from a human donor in a cohort sampled during active COVID-19. The sequencing input was peripheral blood. The V gene is TRBV12-3 or TRBV12-4, the J gene TRBJ1-1, with D uncertain. The DNA for the CDR3 is TGTGCCAGCAGTAGAGGTCAATACACTGAAGCTTTCTTT. Translated: CASSRGQYTEAFF.